This TCR beta chain comes out of a study of blood T cell repertoires in COVID-19. About the research overall: Collection of acute and convalescent COVID-19 samples took place in the United States, Italy and Spain.

Per the study methods: Cell counts per sample came from amplifying reference gene primers. This table comes from immunoSEQ multiplex PCR, and its TCRdb copy is limited to in-frame clones, with some not included. Clone size and V and J calls were adopted from that table, with D and trimming inferred from the DNA. Altogether about 120,000 clones are present, 80% to 90% being singletons, with the ten largest covering about 29%. Germline-derived CDR1 and CDR2 are SGHNT and YYREEE (reference sequence). The trim removed 3 bases at V and 4 bases at J, leaving 4 bases unmatched. CDR3 length: 15 amino acids. This clone appeared once.

The TCR comes from a man aged 65-85 years with active or convalescent COVID-19. The sequenced sample consisted of peripheral blood. The rearrangement links TRBV5-4 to TRBJ2-7, with 13 bases fitting TRBD2. The CDR3 region is CASSYRLAGGYEQYF. The CDR3 nucleotides are TGTGCCAGCAGCTACCGACTAGCGGGAGGATACGAGCAGTACTTC.